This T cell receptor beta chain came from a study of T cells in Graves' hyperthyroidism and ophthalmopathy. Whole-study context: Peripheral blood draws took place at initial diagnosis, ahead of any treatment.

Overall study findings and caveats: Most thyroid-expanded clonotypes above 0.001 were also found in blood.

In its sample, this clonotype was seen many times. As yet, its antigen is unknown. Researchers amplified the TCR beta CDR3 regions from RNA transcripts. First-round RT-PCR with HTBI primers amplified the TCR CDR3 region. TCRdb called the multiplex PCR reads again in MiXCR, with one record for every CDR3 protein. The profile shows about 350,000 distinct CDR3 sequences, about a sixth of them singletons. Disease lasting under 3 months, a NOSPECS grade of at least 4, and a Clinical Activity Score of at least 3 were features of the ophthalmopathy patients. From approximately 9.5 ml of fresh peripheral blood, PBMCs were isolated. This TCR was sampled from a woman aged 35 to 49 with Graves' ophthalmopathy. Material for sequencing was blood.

The CDR3 is CAWSSGQGAQPQHF. CDR3 nucleotide sequence: TGTGCCTGGAGTTCCGGACAGGGGGCCCAGCCCCAGCATTTT. This chain uses TRBV30 with TRBJ1-5, with TRBD1 matching 11 bases. V lost 2 bases and J lost 7; bases outside the gene matches: 4. CDR1 and CDR2 from the germline V gene are GTSNPN and SVGIG (reference sequence). The CDR3 consists of 14 residues.